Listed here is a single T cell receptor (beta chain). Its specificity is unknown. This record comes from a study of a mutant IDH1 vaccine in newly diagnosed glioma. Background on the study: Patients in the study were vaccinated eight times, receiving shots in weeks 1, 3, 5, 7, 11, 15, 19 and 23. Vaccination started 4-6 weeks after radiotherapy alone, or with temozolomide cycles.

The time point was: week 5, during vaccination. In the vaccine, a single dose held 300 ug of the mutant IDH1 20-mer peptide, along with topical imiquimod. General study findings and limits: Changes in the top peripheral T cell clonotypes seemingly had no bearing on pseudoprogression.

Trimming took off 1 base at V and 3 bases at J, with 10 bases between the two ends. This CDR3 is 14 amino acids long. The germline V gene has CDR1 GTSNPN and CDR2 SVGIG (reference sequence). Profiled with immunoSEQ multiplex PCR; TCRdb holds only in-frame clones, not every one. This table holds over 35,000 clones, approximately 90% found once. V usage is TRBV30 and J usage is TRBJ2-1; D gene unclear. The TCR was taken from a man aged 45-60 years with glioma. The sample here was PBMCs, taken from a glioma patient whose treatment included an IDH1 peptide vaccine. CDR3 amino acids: CAWSASTLYNEQFF. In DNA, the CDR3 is TGTGCCTGGAGTGCTAGTACCCTCTACAATGAGCAGTTCTTC.